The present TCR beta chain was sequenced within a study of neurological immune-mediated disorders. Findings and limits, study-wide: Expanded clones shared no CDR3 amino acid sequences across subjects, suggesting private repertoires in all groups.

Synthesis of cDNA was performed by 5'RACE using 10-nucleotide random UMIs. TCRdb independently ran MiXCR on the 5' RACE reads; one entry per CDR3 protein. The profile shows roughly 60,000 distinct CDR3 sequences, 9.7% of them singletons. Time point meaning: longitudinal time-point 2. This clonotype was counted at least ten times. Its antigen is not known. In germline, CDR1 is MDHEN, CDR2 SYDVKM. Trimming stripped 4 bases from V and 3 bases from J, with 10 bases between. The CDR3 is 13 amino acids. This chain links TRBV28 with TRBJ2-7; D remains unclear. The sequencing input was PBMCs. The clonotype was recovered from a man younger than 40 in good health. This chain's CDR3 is CASSSDSLYEQYF. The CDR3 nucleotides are TGTGCCAGCAGTTCAGATTCCCTCTACGAGCAGTACTTC. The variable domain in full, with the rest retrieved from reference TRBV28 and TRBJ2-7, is DVKVTQSSRYLVKRTGEKVFLECVQDMDHENMFWYRQDPGLGLRLIYFSYDVKMKEKGDIPEGYSVSREKKERFSLILESASTNQTSMYLCASSSDSLYEQYFGPGTRLTVT.